Here is one T cell receptor beta chain with its context. Its antigen remains unidentified. A multiplex PCR was run with 60 Vbeta primers and 13 Jbeta primers. Only in-frame clones appear in the TCRdb table, and some are missing; sequencing was by immunoSEQ multiplex PCR. This sample has 95,000 to 150,000 clones; around 80% occur once, and the top ten carry 11%. This CDR3 contains 14 residues. CDR1 is MNHEY and CDR2 is SMNVEV in the germline V gene (reference sequence). Between the trimmed V and J ends, which lost 4 bases and 3 bases, there was a span of 13 bases. This sample was included in a study of cytomegalovirus exposure and HLA in healthy donors. General study points: The authors later linked a missense DCLRE1C variant to TCR beta V- and J-gene trimming. Upon later analysis, HLA-associated TCR beta chains proved more clonally expanded than other, equally common chains.

These donors counted as nominally healthy when sampled, but unrecorded immune exposures were likely. The specimen was PBMCs. This receptor was obtained from a man younger than 40 in good health and CMV-seropositive. The rearrangement links TRBV27 to TRBJ2-7; a possible D gene is TRBD1 (6 bases). CDR3 loop: CASSSKLDSYEQYF. Written as DNA, the CDR3 is TGTGCCAGCAGTTCGAAACTGGACAGCTACGAGCAGTACTTC.